The rows below give T cell receptor beta chains drawn from one sample of a study of regulatory T cells in long-lasting Graves disease. From the multiplex PCR reads, TCRdb called clonotypes with MiXCR, one entry per CDR3 protein. The table lists 540,000 or so distinct CDR3 sequences, less than 15% of them singletons. The same sample was also studied in work on T cells in Graves' hyperthyroidism and ophthalmopathy.

The specimen comprised peripheral blood mononuclear cells (PBMCs), sampled at new diagnosis, from a patient treated with antithyroid drugs. All receptors come from a man aged 25-45 years with Graves disease. The CDR3 runs from the conserved cysteine through the conserved F or W. Fields, in order: CDR3 DNA, CDR3 protein, J gene, clone size, V gene, D gene. D genes are given only for firm matches. Not every row has a clone size; where given, it reads once, few, many or a size class.

TGTGCCAGCAGTGAAAGGGTGGTCAGCGGGAGGACCTCTCGGAATGAGCAGTTCTTC CASSERVVSGRTSRNEQFF TRBJ2-1 many TRBV2 TRBD2
TGTGCCAGCAGGACCCGGGACAGGCCCTACGAGCAGTACTTC CASRTRDRPYEQYF TRBJ2-7 many TRBV27 TRBD1
TGTGCCAGCAGCTCCTCTATGGGCGAGCAGTACTTC CASSSSMGEQYF TRBJ2-7 many TRBV7-2 .
TGCAGTGCTAGAGACCAAGACGTCCTAGCCAAAAACATTCAGTACTTC CSARDQDVLAKNIQYF TRBJ2-4 . TRBV20-1 .
TGTGCCAGCACCAAGGACAGGGCGAACACCGGGGAGCTGTTTTTT CASTKDRANTGELFF TRBJ2-2 many TRBV6-1 TRBD1
TGCAGTGCTAGACCCCCGAGGACAGGGGTGGAAAATGAGCAGTTCTTC CSARPPRTGVENEQFF TRBJ2-1 many TRBV20-1 TRBD1
TGTGCCAGCAGGCAACTAGCGGGGAGGGGAGAGACCCAGTACTTC CASRQLAGRGETQYF TRBJ2-5 many TRBV2 TRBD2
TGTGCCACAAGCAGTAGCGGGAGTTTTTCGGAGACCCAGTACTTC CATSSSGSFSETQYF TRBJ2-5 many TRBV28 TRBD2
TGTGCCAGCAGGCCGAGCCAGGGGCGGAACTATGGCTACACCTTC CASRPSQGRNYGYTF TRBJ1-2 many TRBV6-1 .
TGTGCCAGTAGTTCGGGGATAAAGGGCTACGAGCAGTACTTC CASSSGIKGYEQYF TRBJ2-7 . TRBV19 .
TGTGCCAGCGGGGACTTCTCCTACGAGCAGTACTTC CASGDFSYEQYF TRBJ2-7 many TRBV27 .
TGTGCCAGCAGTTCGGGACAACCTGAGGCCAACGTCCTGACTTTC CASSSGQPEANVLTF TRBJ2-6 . TRBV27 .
TGTGCTAGTGGAAACCTGCGACAGTTCCCAAGTCACACCGGGGAGCTGGTTTTT CASGNLRQFPSHTGELVF TRBJ2-2 . TRBV12-5 .
TGTGCCAGCAGTTACCTGGGGAAGGAGTCCGAAGCTTTCTTT CASSYLGKESEAFF TRBJ1-1 many TRBV6-5 .
TGCAGTGCTAGAGCCATCCGGGACAGGGGGCTGTACAATGAGCAGTTCTTC CSARAIRDRGLYNEQFF TRBJ2-1 many TRBV20-1 TRBD1
TGTGCCACCAGCAGAGTAGGCAGGGGTTATGTAGCGGGAGGGCCTCCCTACGAGCAGTACTTC CATSRVGRGYVAGGPPYEQYF TRBJ2-7 many TRBV15 TRBD2
TGTGCCAGCACCCTCTGGGGTCTAGCGGGAGTTTATCTCTCCTACAATGAGCAGTTCTTC CASTLWGLAGVYLSYNEQFF TRBJ2-1 many TRBV6-1 TRBD2
TGTGCCAGCAGCTTCGCGGGGAGACCCTACAATGAGCAGTTCTTC CASSFAGRPYNEQFF TRBJ2-1 . TRBV5-6 .
TGTGCCAGTATTTCTAGCGGGATCTCCAATGAGCAGTTCTTC CASISSGISNEQFF TRBJ2-1 . TRBV19 TRBD2
TGCGCCAGCCATCCGGGATCCGGAAACACCATATATTTT CASHPGSGNTIYF TRBJ1-3 many TRBV5-1 .
TGCGCCAGCAGCGATAGGCCCCTAGGGAGCGGTCGCAATGAGCAGTTCTTC CASSDRPLGSGRNEQFF TRBJ2-1 many TRBV5-1 .
TGCAGCGCTTACCGTTGGGACAATGAGCAGTTCTTC CSAYRWDNEQFF TRBJ2-1 many TRBV29-1 .
TGTGCCATCAGTGACCCGAACACTGGAGCTTTCTTT CAISDPNTGAFF TRBJ1-1 . TRBV10-3 .
TGTGCCAGCAGGGACACGCTGAACACCGGGGAGCTGTTTTTT CASRDTLNTGELFF TRBJ2-2 many TRBV27 .
TGTGCCAGCAGCACTCTTGGGAACACTGAAGCTTTCTTT CASSTLGNTEAFF TRBJ1-1 few TRBV9 .
TGTGCCAGCAGCGGACAGGGAGACGGAGATACGCAGTATTTT CASSGQGDGDTQYF TRBJ2-3 many TRBV11-2 TRBD1
TGCGCCAGCAGCCTGGACAGGGTGAAGGGCAATGAGCAGTTCTTC CASSLDRVKGNEQFF TRBJ2-1 many TRBV5-1 TRBD1